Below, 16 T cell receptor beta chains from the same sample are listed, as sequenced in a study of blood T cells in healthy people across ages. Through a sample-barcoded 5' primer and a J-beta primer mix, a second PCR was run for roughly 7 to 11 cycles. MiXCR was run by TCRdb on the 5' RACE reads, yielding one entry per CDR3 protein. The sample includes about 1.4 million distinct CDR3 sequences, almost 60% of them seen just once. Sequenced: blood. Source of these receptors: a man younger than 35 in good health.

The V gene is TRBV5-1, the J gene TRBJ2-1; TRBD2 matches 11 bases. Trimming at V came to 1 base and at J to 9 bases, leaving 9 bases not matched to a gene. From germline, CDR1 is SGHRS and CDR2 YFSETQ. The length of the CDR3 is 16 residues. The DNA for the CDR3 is TGCGCCAGCAGCTTGTACCTAGCGGGAGGACAAGGTGAGCAGTTCTTC. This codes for CASSLYLAGGQGEQFF. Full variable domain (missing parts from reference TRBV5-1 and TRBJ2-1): KAGVTQTPRYLIKTRGQQVTLSCSPISGHRSVSWYQQTPGQGLQFLFEYFSETQRNKGNFPGRFSGRQFSNSRSEMNVSTLELGDSALYLCASSLYLAGGQGEQFFGPGTRLTVL.

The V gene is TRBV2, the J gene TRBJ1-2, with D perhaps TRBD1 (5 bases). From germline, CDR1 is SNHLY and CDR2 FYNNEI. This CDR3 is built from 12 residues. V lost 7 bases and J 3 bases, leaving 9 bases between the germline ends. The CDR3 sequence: CASIGRDYGYTF. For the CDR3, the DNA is TGTGCCAGCATTGGCAGGGACTATGGCTACACCTTC.

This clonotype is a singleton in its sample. CDR3 DNA: TGTGCCAGCAGTCCTCACTTTACTAGGACTAGCGGGAGCCCCGAAGGATGGACCCAGTACTTC. Protein: CASSPHFTRTSGSPEGWTQYF. The gene calls are TRBV12-3 or TRBV12-4 and TRBJ2-5; the match to TRBD2 covers 13 bases. This CDR3 is built from 21 residues. J was trimmed by 7 bases and V by 5 bases; bases with no gene match: 25.

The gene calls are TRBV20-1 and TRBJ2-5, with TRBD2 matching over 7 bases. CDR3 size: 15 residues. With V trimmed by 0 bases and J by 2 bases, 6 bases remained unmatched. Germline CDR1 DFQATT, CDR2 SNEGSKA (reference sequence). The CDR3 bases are TGCAGTGCTAGAGATCTGAGGACTAGTCAAGAGACCCAGTACTTC. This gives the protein CSARDLRTSQETQYF.

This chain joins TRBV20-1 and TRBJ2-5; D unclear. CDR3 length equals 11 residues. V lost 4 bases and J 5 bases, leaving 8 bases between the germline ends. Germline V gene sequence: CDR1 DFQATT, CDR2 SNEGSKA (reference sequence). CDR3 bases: TGCAGTGCTACCGAAGGGGAGACCCAGTACTTC. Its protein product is CSATEGETQYF.

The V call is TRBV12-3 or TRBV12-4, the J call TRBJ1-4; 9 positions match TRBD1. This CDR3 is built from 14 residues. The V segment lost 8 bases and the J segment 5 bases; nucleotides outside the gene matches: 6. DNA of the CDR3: TGTGCCAGCCTTTTGACAGGGGGAAATGAAAAACTGTTTTTT. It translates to CASLLTGGNEKLFF.

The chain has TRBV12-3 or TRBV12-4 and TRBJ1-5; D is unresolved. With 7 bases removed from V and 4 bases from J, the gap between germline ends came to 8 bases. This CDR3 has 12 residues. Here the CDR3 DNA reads TGTGCCAGCATGTTCGGGAATCAGCCCCAGCATTTT. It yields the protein CASMFGNQPQHF.

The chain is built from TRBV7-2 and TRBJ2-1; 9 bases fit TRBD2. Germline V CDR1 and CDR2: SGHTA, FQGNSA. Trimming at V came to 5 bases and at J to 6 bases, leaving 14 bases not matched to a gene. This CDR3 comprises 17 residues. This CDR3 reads CASSEPGRRGGLNEQFF. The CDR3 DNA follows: TGTGCCAGCAGCGAGCCAGGGAGGCGGGGGGGCCTCAATGAGCAGTTCTTC.

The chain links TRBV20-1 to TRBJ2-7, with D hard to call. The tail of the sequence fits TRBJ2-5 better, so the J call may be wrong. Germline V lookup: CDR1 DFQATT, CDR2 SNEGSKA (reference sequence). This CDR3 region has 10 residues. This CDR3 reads CSVRTETQYF. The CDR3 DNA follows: TGCAGTGTTCGAACAGAGACCCAGTACTTC.

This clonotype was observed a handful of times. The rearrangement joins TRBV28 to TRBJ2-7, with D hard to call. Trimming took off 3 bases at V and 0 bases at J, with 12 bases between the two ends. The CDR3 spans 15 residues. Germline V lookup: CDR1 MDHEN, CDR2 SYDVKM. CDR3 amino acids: CASSFLDRTSYEQYF. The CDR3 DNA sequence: TGTGCCAGCAGTTTCCTGGACCGAACCTCCTACGAGCAGTACTTC.

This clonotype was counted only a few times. For the CDR3, the DNA is TGTGCCAGCAGCTTCATGGGGGTCGGCTCCTACGAGCAGTACTTC. Amino acids: CASSFMGVGSYEQYF. The chain is built from TRBV7-6 and TRBJ2-7; the D call may be TRBD1 or TRBD2 (5 bases each). This CDR3 has 15 residues. Germline CDR1 reads SGHVS; CDR2 reads FNYEAQ. V lost 3 bases and J lost 0, with 12 bases in between.

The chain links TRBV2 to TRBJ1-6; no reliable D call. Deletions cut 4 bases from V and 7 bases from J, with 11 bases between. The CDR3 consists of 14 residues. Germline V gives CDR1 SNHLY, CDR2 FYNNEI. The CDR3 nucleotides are TGTGCCAGCAGTGGCCCGGATCTCAATTCACCCCTCCACTTT. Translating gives CASSGPDLNSPLHF.

CDR3 nucleotide sequence: TGTGCCAGCAGGACAGGGTGGGTTTCTGAAGCTTTCTTT. Protein sequence: CASRTGWVSEAFF. The chain has TRBV12-3 or TRBV12-4 and TRBJ1-1, with 7 nucleotides matching TRBD1. The V segment lost 6 bases and the J segment 6 bases; nucleotides outside the gene matches: 7. The CDR3 has 13 residues.

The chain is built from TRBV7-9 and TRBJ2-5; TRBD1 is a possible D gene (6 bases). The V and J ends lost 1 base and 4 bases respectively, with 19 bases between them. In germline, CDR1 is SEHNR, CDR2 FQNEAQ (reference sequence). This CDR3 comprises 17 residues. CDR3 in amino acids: CASSLEAWGRPLETQYF. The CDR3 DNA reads TGTGCCAGCAGCTTAGAGGCGTGGGGGCGGCCTTTAGAGACCCAGTACTTC.

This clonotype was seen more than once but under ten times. CDR3 bases: TGTGCCAGCAGCCCAGGGCGGACTCTAGCCAAAAACATTCAGTACTTC. It is translated as CASSPGRTLAKNIQYF. This sequence joins TRBV6-5 and TRBJ2-4; D is possibly TRBD1 or TRBD2 (5 bases each). The V gene's germline CDR1 is MNHEY and CDR2 SVGAGI. This CDR3 has 16 residues. The V and J ends lost 6 bases and 0 bases respectively, with 15 bases between them.

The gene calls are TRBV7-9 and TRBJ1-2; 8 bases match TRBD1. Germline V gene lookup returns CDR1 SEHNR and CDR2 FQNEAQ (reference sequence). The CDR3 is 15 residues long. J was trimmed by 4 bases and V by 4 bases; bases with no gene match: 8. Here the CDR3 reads CASSSPKGTGYGYTF. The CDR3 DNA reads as TGTGCCAGCAGCTCTCCTAAGGGGACAGGCTATGGCTACACCTTC.